Sequencing of this T cell receptor (beta chain) was carried out in a study of naive and memory T cell subsets. The CDR3 is 17 amino acids. Germline lookup yields CDR1 LGHNA and CDR2 YNFKEQ. J gave up 2 bases and V 0 bases, and 8 bases lay outside the gene matches. This clonotype has at least ten counts. Its antigen is not identified. Overnight CMV lysate stimulation of fresh PBMCs defined donor CMV status by CD4+ IFNgamma. General study findings and limits: A clonotype means one alpha or beta sequence, not an alpha/beta pair. Possibly reflecting memory cells re-expressing CD45RA, a few larger clonotypes occurred in naive repertoires, especially CD8. From naive to CM, EM and EMRA, diversity decreased and Gini increased.

An equimolar mix of two oligonucleotides served as the beta constant-region primer for TRBC1 and TRBC2. Ligated cDNA was amplified by four rounds of PCR with nested alpha and beta constant-region primers and SP2. Ligation attached a single-stranded oligonucleotide with a 12-nucleotide UMI and the SP2 primer to the cDNA 3' end. TCRdb itself ran the UMI-ligation and nested PCR reads through MiXCR, one entry per CDR3 protein. Of about 100,000 distinct CDR3 sequences listed, roughly 14% were seen once; the top ten hold around 2.8%. Sequencing input: naive CD8+ T cells from blood. This sequence originates from a human donor in good health. The chain couples TRBV4-2 to TRBJ2-3; 7 bases align to TRBD2. The CDR3 reads CASSQDGPSGFTDTQYF. The DNA for the CDR3 is TGTGCCAGCAGCCAAGACGGGCCTAGCGGTTTCACAGATACGCAGTATTTT.